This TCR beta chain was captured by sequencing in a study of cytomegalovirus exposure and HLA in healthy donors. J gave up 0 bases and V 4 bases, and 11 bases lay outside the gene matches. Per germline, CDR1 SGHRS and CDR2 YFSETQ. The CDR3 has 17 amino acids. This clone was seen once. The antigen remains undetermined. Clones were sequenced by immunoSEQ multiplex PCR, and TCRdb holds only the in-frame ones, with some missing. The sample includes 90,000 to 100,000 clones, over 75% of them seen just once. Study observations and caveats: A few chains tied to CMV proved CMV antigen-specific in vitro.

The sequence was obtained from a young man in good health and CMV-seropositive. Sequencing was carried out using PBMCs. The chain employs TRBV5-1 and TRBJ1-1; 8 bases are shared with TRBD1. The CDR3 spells CASSLTGEGRMNTEAFF. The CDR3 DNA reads TGCGCCAGCAGCCTGACAGGGGAGGGCAGAATGAACACTGAAGCTTTCTTT.